Each of the 13 T cell receptor beta chains below was sequenced from the same sample in a study of T cell responses to AZD1222 COVID-19 vaccine. Method: immunoSEQ multiplex PCR; TCRdb's copy keeps in-frame clones and lacks some. The table lists tens of thousands of clones, more than 80% of them singletons. The sequencing used peripheral blood, collected on day 0 of AZD1222 vaccination. The receptors come from an adult in good health.

The chain uses TRBV6-5 and TRBJ2-5; weak D call: TRBD1 (5 bases). Germline values: CDR1 MNHEY, CDR2 SVGAGI. CDR3 size: 15 residues. The V end was cut by 0 bases, the J end by 5 bases, with 13 bases between. CDR3 loop: CASSYSRSKGETQYF. CDR3 bases: TGTGCCAGCAGTTACTCGAGAAGTAAGGGGGAGACCCAGTACTTC.

The gene calls are TRBV10-3 and TRBJ2-5; 10 bases agree with TRBD2. The CDR3 loop spans 13 amino acids. The trim removed 6 bases at V and 4 bases at J, leaving 2 bases unmatched. CDR1 and CDR2 from the germline V gene are ENHRY and SYGVKD. CDR3 nucleotide sequence: TGTGCCATCAGGGTAGCGGGAGGAGAGACCCAGTACTTC. Protein sequence: CAIRVAGGETQYF.

The chain joins TRBV15 to TRBJ2-5, with a possible D match to TRBD2 (6 bases). The CDR3 contains 12 residues. Trimming removed 5 bases at V and 4 bases at J, with 8 bases between. From germline, CDR1 is LNHNV and CDR2 YYDKDF (reference sequence). The CDR3 loop is CATSFGGETQYF. As DNA, the CDR3 is TGTGCCACCAGCTTCGGGGGAGAGACCCAGTACTTC. Full variable domain (remainder filled in from reference TRBV15 and TRBJ2-5): DAMVIQNPRYQVTQFGKPVTLSCSQTLNHNVMYWYQQKSSQAPKLLFHYYDKDFNNEADTPDNFQSRRPNTSFCFLDIRSPGLGDTAMYLCATSFGGETQYFGPGTRLLVL.

The chain uses TRBV19 and TRBJ2-4; 9 bases map to TRBD1. Per germline, CDR1 LNHDA and CDR2 SQIVND (reference sequence). The V gene end was trimmed by 6 bases and the J gene end by 5 bases; junction bases not matched to a gene: 5. The CDR3 has 14 amino acids. CDR3 bases: TGTGCCAGTAGCATTTGGGACAGGGAAAACATTCAGTACTTC. This gives the protein CASSIWDRENIQYF.

CDR3 in amino acids: CASTKMSEDIGHF. In DNA form, the CDR3 reads TGTGCCAGCACCAAAATGAGCGAGGATATTGGGCATTTT. V is TRBV6-5 and J is TRBJ1-5; D call uncertain. The CDR3 has 13 residues. Germline assignment: CDR1 MNHEY and CDR2 SVGAGI. V gave up 7 bases and J gave up 15 bases, with 22 bases separating them.

The chain has TRBV5-1 and TRBJ2-3; 8 bases are a match to TRBD2. The CDR3 spans 17 residues. CDR1 is SGHRS, CDR2 YFSETQ, per germline. Losses at the gene ends were 0 bases for V and 3 bases for J; bases not matched to a gene: 9. The CDR3 DNA sequence: TGCGCCAGCAGCTTGGATCGTCAGCGGGAGAGAACAGATACGCAGTATTTT. This codes for CASSLDRQRERTDTQYF.

This clone was recorded only once. The V and J genes are TRBV5-1 and TRBJ1-1, with D unresolved. V lost 2 bases and J 1 base, leaving 6 bases between the germline ends. The CDR3 spans 13 residues. CDR1 and CDR2 (germline): SGHRS, YFSETQ. CDR3 coding DNA: TGCGCCAGCAGCTTAGCCGGGAACACTGAAGCTTTCTTT. Protein product: CASSLAGNTEAFF.

The rearrangement uses TRBV11-2 and TRBJ1-1; D remains ambiguous. From germline, CDR1 is SGHAT and CDR2 FQNNGV. This CDR3 comprises 12 residues. The V end was cut by 5 bases, the J end by 6 bases, with 10 bases between. CDR3 sequence reads: CASSHRTSEAFF. CDR3 coding DNA: TGTGCCAGCAGCCATCGGACTTCTGAAGCTTTCTTT. Drawing the rest from reference TRBV11-2 and TRBJ1-1, the complete variable domain is EAGVAQSPRYKIIEKRQSVAFWCNPISGHATLYWYQQILGQGPKLLIQFQNNGVVDDSQLPKDRFSAERLKGVDSTLKIQPAKLEDSAVYLCASSHRTSEAFFGQGTRLTVV.

This clone was counted only a few times. This chain links TRBV27 with TRBJ2-7; TRBD1 might be the D (6 bases). This CDR3 is built from 13 residues. V was clipped by 2 bases and J by 2 bases, with 7 bases between them. Germline assignment: CDR1 MNHEY and CDR2 SMNVEV (reference sequence). The CDR3 is CASSLTGPYEQYF. The CDR3 DNA follows: TGTGCCAGCAGTTTAACAGGGCCCTACGAGCAGTACTTC.

The gene calls are TRBV4-2 and TRBJ2-3; 11 bases map to TRBD2. V gave up 0 bases and J gave up 2 bases; unmatched junction bases: 10. The CDR3 length is 19 residues. CDR1 is LGHNA and CDR2 is YNFKEQ in the germline V gene. CDR3 sequence reads: CASSQEGIAGGRDTDTQYF. The DNA of the CDR3 is TGTGCCAGCAGCCAAGAAGGGATAGCGGGAGGGCGGGACACAGATACGCAGTATTTT.

The chain uses TRBV25-1 and TRBJ1-2, with 8 bases fitting TRBD1. The length of the CDR3 is 14 residues. Trimming removed 8 bases from V and 2 bases from J; junction bases left unmatched: 7. The germline CDR1 and CDR2 sequences are MGHDK and SYGVNS. CDR3 sequence (DNA): TGTGCCAGCCACCCGACAGGGGCCAACTATGGCTACACCTTC. Translation gives CASHPTGANYGYTF.

The gene calls are TRBV2 and TRBJ2-1, with TRBD2 matching 7 bases. This CDR3 comprises 16 residues. Germline loops: CDR1 SNHLY, CDR2 FYNNEI. Trimming cost V 5 bases and J 5 bases; bases outside gene matches: 12. DNA of the CDR3: TGTGCCAGCAGTAAGCGCCGGGGCGGGAGCCACAATGAGCAGTTCTTC. It translates to CASSKRRGGSHNEQFF.

This sequence joins TRBV5-5 and TRBJ1-4; D is uncertain. V was cut by 4 bases and J by 5 bases, with 15 bases left in between. This CDR3 comprises 15 residues. Germline CDR1 is SGHKS and CDR2 is YYEKEE (reference sequence). The CDR3 DNA reads TGTGCCAGCAGCCCCTTGGTGGGGATAAATGAAAAACTGTTTTTT. Amino acid sequence: CASSPLVGINEKLFF.